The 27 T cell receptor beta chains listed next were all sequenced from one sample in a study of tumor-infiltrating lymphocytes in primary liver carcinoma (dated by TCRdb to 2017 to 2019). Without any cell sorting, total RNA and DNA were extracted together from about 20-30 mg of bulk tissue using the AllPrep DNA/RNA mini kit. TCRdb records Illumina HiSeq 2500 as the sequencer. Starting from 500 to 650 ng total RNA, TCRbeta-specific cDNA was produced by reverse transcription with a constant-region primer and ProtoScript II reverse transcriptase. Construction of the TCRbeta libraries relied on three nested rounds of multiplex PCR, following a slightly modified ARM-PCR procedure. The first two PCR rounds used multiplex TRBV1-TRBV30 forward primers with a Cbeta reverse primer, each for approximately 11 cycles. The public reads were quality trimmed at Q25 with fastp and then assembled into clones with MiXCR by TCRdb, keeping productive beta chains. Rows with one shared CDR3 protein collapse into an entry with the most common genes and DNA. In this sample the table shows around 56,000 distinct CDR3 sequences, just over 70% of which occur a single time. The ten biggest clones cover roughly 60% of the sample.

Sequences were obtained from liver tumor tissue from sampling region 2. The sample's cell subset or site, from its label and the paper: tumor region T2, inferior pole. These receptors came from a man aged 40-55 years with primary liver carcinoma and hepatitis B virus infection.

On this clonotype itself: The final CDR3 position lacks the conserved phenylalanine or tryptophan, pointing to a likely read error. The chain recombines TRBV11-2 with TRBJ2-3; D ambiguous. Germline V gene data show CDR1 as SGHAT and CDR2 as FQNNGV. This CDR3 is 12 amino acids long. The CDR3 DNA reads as TGTGCCAGCAGCGTCAGCACAGATACACAGTATTCT. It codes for CASSVSTDTQYS.

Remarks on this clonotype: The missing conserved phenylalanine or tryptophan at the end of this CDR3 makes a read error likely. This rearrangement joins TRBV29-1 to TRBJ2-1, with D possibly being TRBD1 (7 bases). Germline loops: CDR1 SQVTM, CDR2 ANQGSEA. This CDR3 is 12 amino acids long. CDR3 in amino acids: CGARPGGNEQFL. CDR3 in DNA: TGCGGCGCCCGCCCAGGGGGGAATGAGCAGTTCCTA.

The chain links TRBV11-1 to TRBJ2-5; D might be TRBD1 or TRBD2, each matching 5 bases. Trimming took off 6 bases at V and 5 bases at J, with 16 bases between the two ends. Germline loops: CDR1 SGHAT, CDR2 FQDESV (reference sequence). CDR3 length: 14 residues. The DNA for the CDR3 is TGTGCCAGCAGTGGACAAGCGGACGTGGAGACCCAGTACTTC. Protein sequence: CASSGQADVETQYF.

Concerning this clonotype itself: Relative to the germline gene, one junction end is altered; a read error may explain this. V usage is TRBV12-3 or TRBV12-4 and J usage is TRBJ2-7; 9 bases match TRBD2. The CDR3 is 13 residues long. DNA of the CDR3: TGTGTCAGCAGTCCCTTAGGCGGGGGGGAGCAGTATTTC. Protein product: CVSSPLGGGEQYF.

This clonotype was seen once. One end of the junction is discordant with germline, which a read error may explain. CDR3 sequence reads: CASSQEDGSSYNGQFF. The DNA for the CDR3 is TGCGCCAGCAGCCAAGAAGACGGGAGCTCTTACAATGGGCAGTTCTTC. V and J are TRBV4-3 and TRBJ2-1, with a weak D call TRBD2 (6 bases). The CDR3 extends over 16 amino acids. In germline, CDR1 is LGHNA, CDR2 YSLEER.

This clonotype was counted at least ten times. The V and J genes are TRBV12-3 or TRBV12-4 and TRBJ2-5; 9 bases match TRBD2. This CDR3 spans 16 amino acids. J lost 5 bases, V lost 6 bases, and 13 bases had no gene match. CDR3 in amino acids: CASSPRGPSGNETQYF. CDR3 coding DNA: TGTGCCAGCAGCCCTAGGGGCCCTAGCGGGAACGAGACCCAGTACTTC.

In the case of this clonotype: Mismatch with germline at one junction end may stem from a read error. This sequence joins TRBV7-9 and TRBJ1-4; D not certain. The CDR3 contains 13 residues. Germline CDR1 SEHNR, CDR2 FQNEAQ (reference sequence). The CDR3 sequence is CTSSLDSPDELFF. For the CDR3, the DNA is TGTACCAGTAGCTTAGATTCGCCAGACGAACTGTTTTTT.

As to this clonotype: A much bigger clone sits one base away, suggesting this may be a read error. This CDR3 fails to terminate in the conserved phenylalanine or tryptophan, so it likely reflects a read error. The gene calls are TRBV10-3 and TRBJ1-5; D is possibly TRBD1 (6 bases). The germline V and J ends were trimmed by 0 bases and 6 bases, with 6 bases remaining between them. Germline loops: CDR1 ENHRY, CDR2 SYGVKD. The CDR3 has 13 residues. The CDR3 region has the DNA TGTGCCATCAGTGAGTCGACAGGTCAGCCCCAGCATCTT. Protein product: CAISESTGQPQHL.

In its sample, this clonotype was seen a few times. The CDR3 sequence: CASSYSPGLGSGELFF. CDR3 nucleotides: TGTGCCAGCAGTTACTCGCCGGGCCTTGGGTCCGGGGAGCTGTTTTTT. The chain uses TRBV6-5 and TRBJ2-2; the D is unclear. From germline, CDR1 is MNHEY and CDR2 SVGAGI. The V and J ends lost 0 bases and 6 bases respectively, with 14 bases between them. There are 16 residues in the CDR3.

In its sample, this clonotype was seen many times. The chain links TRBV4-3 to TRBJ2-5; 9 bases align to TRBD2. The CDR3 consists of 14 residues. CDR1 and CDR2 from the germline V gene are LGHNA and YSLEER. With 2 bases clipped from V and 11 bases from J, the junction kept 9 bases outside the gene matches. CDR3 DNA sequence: TGCGCCAGCAGCCAACTCCTTAGCGGGAGTGGGCAGTACTTC. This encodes CASSQLLSGSGQYF.

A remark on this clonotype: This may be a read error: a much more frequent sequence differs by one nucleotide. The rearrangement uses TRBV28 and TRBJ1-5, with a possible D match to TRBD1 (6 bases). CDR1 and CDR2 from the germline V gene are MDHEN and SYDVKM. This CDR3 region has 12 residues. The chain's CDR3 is CASRLQGQPQHF. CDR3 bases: TGTGCCAGCAGGTTACAGGGTCAGCCCCAACATTTT.

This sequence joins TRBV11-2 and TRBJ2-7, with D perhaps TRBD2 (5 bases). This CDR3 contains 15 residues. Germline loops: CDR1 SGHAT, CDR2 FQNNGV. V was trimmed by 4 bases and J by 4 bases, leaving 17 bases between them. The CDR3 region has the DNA TGTGCCAGCAGCTCTGTGGTAGGAGGCCAGTACGAGCAGTACTTC. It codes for CASSSVVGGQYEQYF. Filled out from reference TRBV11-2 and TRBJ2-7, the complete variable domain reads EAGVAQSPRYKIIEKRQSVAFWCNPISGHATLYWYQQILGQGPKLLIQFQNNGVVDDSQLPKDRFSAERLKGVDSTLKIQPAKLEDSAVYLCASSSVVGGQYEQYFGPGTRLTVT.

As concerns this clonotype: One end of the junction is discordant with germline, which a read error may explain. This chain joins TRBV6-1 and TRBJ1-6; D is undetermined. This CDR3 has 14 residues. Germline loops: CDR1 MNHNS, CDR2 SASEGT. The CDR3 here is CASSEGESISHLHF. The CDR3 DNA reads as TGTGCCAGCAGTGAGGGCGAGTCAATATCACACCTCCACTTT.

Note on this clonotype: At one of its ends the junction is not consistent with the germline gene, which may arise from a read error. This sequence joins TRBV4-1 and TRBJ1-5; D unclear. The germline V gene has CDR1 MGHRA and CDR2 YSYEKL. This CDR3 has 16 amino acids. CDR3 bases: TGCGCCTGCAGCCAAATATTTTCAGGCGTTTTCCAGCCCCAGCATTTT. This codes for CACSQIFSGVFQPQHF.

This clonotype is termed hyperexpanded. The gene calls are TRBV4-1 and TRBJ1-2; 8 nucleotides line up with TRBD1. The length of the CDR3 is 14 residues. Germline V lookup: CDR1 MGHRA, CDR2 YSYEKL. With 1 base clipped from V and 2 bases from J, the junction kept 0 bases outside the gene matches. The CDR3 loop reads CASSQGDRNYGYTF. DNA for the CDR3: TGCGCCAGCAGCCAAGGGGACAGGAACTATGGCTACACCTTC.

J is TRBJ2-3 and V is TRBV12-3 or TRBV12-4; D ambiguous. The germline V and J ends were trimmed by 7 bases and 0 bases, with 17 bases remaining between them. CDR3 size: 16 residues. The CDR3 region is CASNQNLGWSTDTQYF. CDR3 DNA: TGTGCCAGCAACCAAAATTTGGGGTGGAGCACAGATACGCAGTATTTT.

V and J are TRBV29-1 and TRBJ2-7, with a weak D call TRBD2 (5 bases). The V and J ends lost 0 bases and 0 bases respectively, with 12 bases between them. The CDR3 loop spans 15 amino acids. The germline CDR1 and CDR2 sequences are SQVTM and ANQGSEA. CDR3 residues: CSVEEPGGSSYEQYF. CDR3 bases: TGCAGCGTTGAAGAACCGGGTGGGAGCTCCTACGAGCAGTACTTC.

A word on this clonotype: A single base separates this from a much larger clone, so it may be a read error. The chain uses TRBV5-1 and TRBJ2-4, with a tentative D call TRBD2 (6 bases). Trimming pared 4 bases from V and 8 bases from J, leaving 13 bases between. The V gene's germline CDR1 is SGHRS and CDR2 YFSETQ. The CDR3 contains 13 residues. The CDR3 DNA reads TGCGCCAGCAGCATGGCGGGATTAGACATTCAGTACTTC. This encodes CASSMAGLDIQYF.

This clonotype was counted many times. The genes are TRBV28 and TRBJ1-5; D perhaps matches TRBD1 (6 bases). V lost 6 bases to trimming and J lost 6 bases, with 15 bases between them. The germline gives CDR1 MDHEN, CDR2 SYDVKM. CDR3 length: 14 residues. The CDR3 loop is CASRLTGSTQPQHF. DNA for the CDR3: TGTGCCAGCAGGCTCACAGGGTCGACTCAGCCCCAGCATTTT.

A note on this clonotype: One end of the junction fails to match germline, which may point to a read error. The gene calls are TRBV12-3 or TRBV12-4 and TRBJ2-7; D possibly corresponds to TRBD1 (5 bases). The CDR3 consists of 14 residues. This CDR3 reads CASSLVGASYGQYF. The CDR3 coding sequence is TGCGCCAGCAGTTTGGTAGGGGCCTCCTACGGGCAGTACTTC.

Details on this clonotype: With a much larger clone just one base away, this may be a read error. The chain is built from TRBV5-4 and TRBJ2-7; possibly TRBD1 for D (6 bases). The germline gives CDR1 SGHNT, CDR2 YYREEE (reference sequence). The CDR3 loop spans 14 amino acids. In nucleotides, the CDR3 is TGTGCCAGCAGCCGCCGGGACACCGGCTACGAGCAGTGCTTC. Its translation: CASSRRDTGYEQCF.

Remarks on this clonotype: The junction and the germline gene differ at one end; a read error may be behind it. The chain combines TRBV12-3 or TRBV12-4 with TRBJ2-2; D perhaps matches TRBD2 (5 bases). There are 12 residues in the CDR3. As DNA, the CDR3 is TGTACCAACAGTCCGCGGACCGGGGAGCTGCTTTTT. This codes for CTNSPRTGELLF.

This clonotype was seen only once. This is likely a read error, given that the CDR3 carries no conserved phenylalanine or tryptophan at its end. The CDR3 reads CASSYDKAGVSGTQYL. DNA of the CDR3: TGTGCCAGCAGTTACGACAAGGCGGGAGTAAGTGGTACGCAGTATTTA. The J gene is TRBJ2-3, the V gene TRBV6-2 or TRBV6-3, with 7 bases aligning to TRBD2. The CDR3 is made up of 16 amino acids. Per germline, CDR1 MNHEY and CDR2 SVGEGT. Germline trimming cut 2 bases from V and 8 bases from J; bases unmatched to any gene: 13.

As DNA, the CDR3 is TGTGCCAGCACCCTGACTAGCGGGGACACCGGGGAGCTGTTTTTT. Amino acid sequence: CASTLTSGDTGELFF. V and J are TRBV12-3 or TRBV12-4 and TRBJ2-2; 11 bases match TRBD2. This CDR3 spans 15 amino acids. The ends lost 7 bases at V and 3 bases at J; junction bases unmatched: 4.

The CDR3 spells CSVKLEARETQYF. For the CDR3, the DNA is TGCAGCGTCAAACTAGAAGCCCGGGAGACCCAGTACTTC. The chain combines TRBV29-1 with TRBJ2-5; tentatively, D is TRBD2 (5 bases). Germline V gives CDR1 SQVTM, CDR2 ANQGSEA. The CDR3 is 13 residues long. The V end was cut by 6 bases, the J end by 5 bases, with 16 bases between.

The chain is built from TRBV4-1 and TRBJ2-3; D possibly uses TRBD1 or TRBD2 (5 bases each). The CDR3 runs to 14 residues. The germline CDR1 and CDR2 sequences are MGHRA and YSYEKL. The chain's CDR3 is CVNSQVTWGDTQYF. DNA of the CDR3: TGCGTCAACAGCCAAGTCACATGGGGGGATACGCAGTATTTT.

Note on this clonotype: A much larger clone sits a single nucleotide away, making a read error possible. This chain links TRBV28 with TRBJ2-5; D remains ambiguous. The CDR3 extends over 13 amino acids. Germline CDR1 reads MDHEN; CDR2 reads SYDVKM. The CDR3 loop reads CTSSLGSTETQYF. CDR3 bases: TGTACCAGCAGTTTAGGGTCTACAGAGACCCAGTACTTC.